A single sample gave rise to the 8 T cell receptor beta chains below, sequenced in a study of cytomegalovirus exposure and HLA in healthy donors. Measured with immunoSEQ multiplex PCR; TCRdb has only the in-frame clones, and not every one. The data show tens of thousands of clones, around 94% seen once. Sequencing was performed on PBMCs. The receptors were sampled from a man aged 18 to 30 in good health and CMV-seronegative.

The chain has TRBV28 and TRBJ2-7; TRBD2 matches at 10 bases. J lost 0 bases, V lost 2 bases, and 4 bases had no gene match. The germline gives CDR1 MDHEN, CDR2 SYDVKM. This CDR3 region has 16 residues. The CDR3 is CASSLDPSGSSYEQYF. For the CDR3, the DNA is TGTGCCAGCAGTTTAGATCCTAGCGGGAGCTCCTACGAGCAGTACTTC.

This clone was counted a few times. V usage is TRBV4-2 and J usage is TRBJ2-5; 12 bases line up with TRBD2. The CDR3 totals 16 residues. Losses at the gene ends were 4 bases for V and 0 bases for J; bases not matched to a gene: 3. Germline V gene lookup returns CDR1 LGHNA and CDR2 YNFKEQ. The CDR3 nucleotides are TGTGCCAGCAGCCCTAGGACTAGCGGGGACCAAGAGACCCAGTACTTC. As protein: CASSPRTSGDQETQYF.

J is TRBJ1-2 and V is TRBV4-1; D is ambiguous. The CDR3 covers 11 residues. Germline V gives CDR1 MGHRA, CDR2 YSYEKL. The V end was cut by 6 bases, the J end by 8 bases, with 10 bases between. The DNA of the CDR3 is TGCGCCAGCAGTCCAAGACACGGCTACACCTTC. This translates into CASSPRHGYTF.

This clone showed up just a few times. The genes are TRBV9 and TRBJ1-5, with D maybe TRBD1 (5 bases). The length of the CDR3 is 14 residues. With 0 bases removed from V and 6 bases from J, the gap between germline ends came to 10 bases. Germline lookup yields CDR1 SGDLS and CDR2 YYNGEE. The CDR3, as DNA: TGTGCCAGCAGCGTAGGGGCCGGGGGTCAGCCCCAGCATTTT. Amino acids: CASSVGAGGQPQHF.

The genes are TRBV28 and TRBJ2-7, with a weak D call TRBD1 (6 bases). CDR1 and CDR2 from the germline V gene are MDHEN and SYDVKM. Between the trimmed V and J ends, which lost 3 bases and 3 bases, there was a span of 21 bases. There are 17 residues in the CDR3. Here the CDR3 DNA reads TGTGCCAGCAGTTTTGATTTTGGGGGCACCAAGGGCTACGAGCAGTACTTC. Translated, it gives CASSFDFGGTKGYEQYF. Full variable domain (missing parts from reference TRBV28 and TRBJ2-7): DVKVTQSSRYLVKRTGEKVFLECVQDMDHENMFWYRQDPGLGLRLIYFSYDVKMKEKGDIPEGYSVSREKKERFSLILESASTNQTSMYLCASSFDFGGTKGYEQYFGPGTRLTVT.

The chain uses TRBV7-9 and TRBJ2-1; TRBD2 is a possible D gene (6 bases). Trimming cost V 5 bases and J 0 bases, with 14 bases left between them. Germline V lookup: CDR1 SEHNR, CDR2 FQNEAQ (reference sequence). This CDR3 has 16 amino acids. CDR3 bases: TGTGCCAGCAGCCCCAGAGCGGGCGTCTCCTACAATGAGCAGTTCTTC. Translated: CASSPRAGVSYNEQFF. The full variable domain, in which reference TRBV7-9 and TRBJ2-1 provide the parts outside the CDR3, is DTGVSQNPRHKITKRGQNVTFRCDPISEHNRLYWYRQTLGQGPEFLTYFQNEAQLEKSRLLSDRFSAERPKGSFSTLEIQRTEQGDSAMYLCASSPRAGVSYNEQFFGPGTRLTVL.

The chain uses TRBV28 and TRBJ1-2; a possible D gene is TRBD1 (5 bases). CDR1 is MDHEN and CDR2 is SYDVKM in the germline V gene. CDR3 size: 15 residues. V was clipped by 6 bases and J by 0 bases, with 14 bases between them. In nucleotides, the CDR3 is TGTGCCAGCAGCCCGGGACTGCCGGCTAACTATGGCTACACCTTC. Its protein product is CASSPGLPANYGYTF.

This chain connects TRBV5-4 to TRBJ2-7, with D possibly being TRBD2 (6 bases). Per germline, CDR1 SGHNT and CDR2 YYREEE (reference sequence). This CDR3 contains 14 residues. V lost 4 bases and J 5 bases, leaving 16 bases between the germline ends. The CDR3 spells CASSQKGSGDEQYF. Here the CDR3 DNA reads TGTGCCAGCAGCCAAAAAGGTTCGGGGGACGAGCAGTACTTC.